The clone carrying this T cell receptor (beta chain) was recorded many times. What it recognizes is unknown. This specimen belongs to a study of identical twins. V was clipped by 2 bases and J by 5 bases, with 15 bases between them. The CDR3 has 15 amino acids. Study-level findings and limits: Insertions were reduced in abundant cord blood beta clonotypes but not in memory repertoires. There was an excess of low generation probability in the out-of-frame alpha sequences that twins shared. Out-of-frame beta chain sequences displayed weaker excess sharing between twins.

TCRdb processed the 5' RACE reads anew with MiXCR; each CDR3 protein has one entry. The sample holds 1.5 million or so distinct CDR3 sequences, around 29% seen once. Donors uniformly comprised healthy Caucasians. The sequenced material came from cord blood. The V gene is TRBV12-3 or TRBV12-4, the J gene TRBJ2-5; D call uncertain. The clonotype comes from a newborn girl in good health. CDR3 sequence: CASSLPSRSGETQYF. For the CDR3, the DNA is TGTGCCAGCAGTTTACCGAGCAGAAGTGGCGAGACCCAGTACTTC.